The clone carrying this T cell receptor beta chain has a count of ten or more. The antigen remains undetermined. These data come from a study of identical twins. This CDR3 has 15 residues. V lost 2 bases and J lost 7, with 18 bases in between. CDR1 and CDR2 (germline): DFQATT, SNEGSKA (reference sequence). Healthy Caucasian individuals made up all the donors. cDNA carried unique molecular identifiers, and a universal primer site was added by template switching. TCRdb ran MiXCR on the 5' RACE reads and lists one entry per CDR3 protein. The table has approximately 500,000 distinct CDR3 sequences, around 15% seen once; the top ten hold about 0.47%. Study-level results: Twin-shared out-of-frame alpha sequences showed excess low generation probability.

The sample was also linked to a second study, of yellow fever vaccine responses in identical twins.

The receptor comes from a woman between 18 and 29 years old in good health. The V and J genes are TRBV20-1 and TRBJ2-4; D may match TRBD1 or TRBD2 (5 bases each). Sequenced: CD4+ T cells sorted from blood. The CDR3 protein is CSARHPQRWDNIQYF. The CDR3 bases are TGCAGTGCTAGACACCCACAGAGGTGGGACAACATTCAGTACTTC.